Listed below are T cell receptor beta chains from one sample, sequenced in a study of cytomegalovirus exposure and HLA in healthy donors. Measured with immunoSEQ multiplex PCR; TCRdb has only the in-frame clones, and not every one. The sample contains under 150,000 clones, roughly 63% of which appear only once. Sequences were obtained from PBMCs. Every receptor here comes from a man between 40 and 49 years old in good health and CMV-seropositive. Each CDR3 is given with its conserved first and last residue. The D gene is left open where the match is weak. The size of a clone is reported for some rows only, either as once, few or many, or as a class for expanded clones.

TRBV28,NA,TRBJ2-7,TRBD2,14,TGTGCCAGCAGTTTCAACGGGGGGGCCTACGAGCAGTACTTC,CASSFNGGAYEQYF
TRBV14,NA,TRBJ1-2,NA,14,TGTGCCAGCAGCCCCTTTATCCCGGGGGTCGGCTACACCTTC,CASSPFIPGVGYTF
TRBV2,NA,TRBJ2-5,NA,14,TGTGCCAGCAGTGAACGGGGGGCCGGGGAGACCCAGTACTTC,CASSERGAGETQYF
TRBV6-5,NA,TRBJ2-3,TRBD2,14,TGTGCCAGCAAACGGGGGGTCGGCACAGATACGCAGTATTTT,CASKRGVGTDTQYF
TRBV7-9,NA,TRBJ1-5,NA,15,TGTGCCAGCAGCTTAGGCGCCGGGAGTCAGCAGCCCCAGCATTTT,CASSLGAGSQQPQHF
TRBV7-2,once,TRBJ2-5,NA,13,TGTGCCAGCAGCTTAAATAAACAAGAGACCCAGTACTTC,CASSLNKQETQYF
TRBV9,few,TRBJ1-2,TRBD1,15,TGTGCCAGCAGCCCACGACAGGGGTTGGACTATGGCTACACCTTC,CASSPRQGLDYGYTF
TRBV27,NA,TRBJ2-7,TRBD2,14,TGTGCCAGCAGCCTAACTAGCGGGAGCTACGAGCAGTACTTC,CASSLTSGSYEQYF
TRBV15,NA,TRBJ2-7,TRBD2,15,TGTGCCACCAGCAGGTTCACTAGCGGTTCCTACGAGCAGTACTTC,CATSRFTSGSYEQYF
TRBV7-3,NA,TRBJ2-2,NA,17,TGTGCCAGCAGCTTAGAGGGTCCAACTCGTGGTACCGGGGAGCTGTTTTTT,CASSLEGPTRGTGELFF
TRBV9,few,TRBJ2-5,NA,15,TGTGCCAGCAGCGTAGCCCCAGGGGTGATGGAGACCCAGTACTTC,CASSVAPGVMETQYF
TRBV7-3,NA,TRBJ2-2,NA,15,TGTGCCAGCAGCCCGGACTCTTTGGACTTTCGGGAGCTGTTTTTT,CASSPDSLDFRELFF
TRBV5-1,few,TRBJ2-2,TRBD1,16,TGCGCCAGCAGAAGGACAGGGGGCGCAGACACCGGGGAGCTGTTTTTT,CASRRTGGADTGELFF
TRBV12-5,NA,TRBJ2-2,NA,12,TGTGCTAGTGGTTTGCCCCTCGGGGAGCTGTTTTTT,CASGLPLGELFF
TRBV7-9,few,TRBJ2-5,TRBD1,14,TGTGCCAGCGGGAGCCGGGACAGGCAAGAGACCCAGTACTTC,CASGSRDRQETQYF
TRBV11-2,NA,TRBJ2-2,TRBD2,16,TGTGCCAGCAGCTTAGACAGAGCGGGGCGGACCGGGGAGCTGTTTTTT,CASSLDRAGRTGELFF
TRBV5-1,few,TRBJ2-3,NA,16,TGCGCCAGCAGCCCAATCTACGGGGGAAGCACAGATACGCAGTATTTT,CASSPIYGGSTDTQYF
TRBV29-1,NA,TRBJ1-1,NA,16,TGCAGCGTTGAAGGGGTAGCAGGGGCAACGAACACTGAAGCTTTCTTT,CSVEGVAGATNTEAFF
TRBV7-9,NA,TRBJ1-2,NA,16,TGTGCCAGCAGCTTAATCGGTGTGGGGAGGGCCTATGGCTACACCTTC,CASSLIGVGRAYGYTF
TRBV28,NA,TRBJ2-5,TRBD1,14,TGTGCCAGCAGTTTCGGACAGGGGAGAGAGACCCAGTACTTC,CASSFGQGRETQYF
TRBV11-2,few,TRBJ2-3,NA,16,TGTGCCAGCAGCTTGGGGGCGGACTCTAGCACAGATACGCAGTATTTT,CASSLGADSSTDTQYF
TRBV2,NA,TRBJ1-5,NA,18,TGTGCCAGCAGTGAATTTTTCTCGGGGGAGGATAGCAATCAGCCCCAGCATTTT,CASSEFFSGEDSNQPQHF
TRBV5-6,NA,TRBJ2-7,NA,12,TGTGCCAGCAGCTTGCTTAACTACGAGCAGTACTTC,CASSLLNYEQYF
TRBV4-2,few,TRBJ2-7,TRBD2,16,TGTGCCAGCAGCCAAGAGGAGACTAGCGGAGGGAGGGAGCAGTACTTC,CASSQEETSGGREQYF
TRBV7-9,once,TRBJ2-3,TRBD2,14,TGTGCCTGCGAGCGGGGGGTGAGCACAGATACGCAGTATTTT,CACERGVSTDTQYF